This TCR beta chain was recorded in a study of blood T cell repertoires in COVID-19. Only one count was recorded for this clone. Germline V gene sequence: CDR1 SGHRS, CDR2 YFSETQ. V dropped 3 bases and J dropped 2 bases, with 8 bases sitting between them. This CDR3 spans 13 amino acids. Cohort placement rested on clinical history that participants reported themselves. The data were produced by immunoSEQ multiplex PCR, yet TCRdb's version contains in-frame clones alone and is incomplete. The top ten hold about 1.2% of the sample, which has a few hundred thousand clones, approximately 88% seen once. The chain joins TRBV5-1 to TRBJ2-5; D is unresolved. The sequenced sample consisted of PBMCs or T cells enriched from blood (not recorded which). The TCR originated in a middle-aged woman with acute COVID-19. The CDR3 region is CASSSRLQETQYF. The CDR3 DNA sequence: TGCGCCAGCAGCTCGAGGCTTCAAGAGACCCAGTACTTC.